Given below is one T cell receptor (beta chain) in context. Germline CDR1 SGHRS, CDR2 YFSETQ. V lost 5 bases and J 3 bases, leaving 13 bases between the germline ends. There are 14 residues in the CDR3. The sample originates from a study of T-cell reconstitution after alpha-beta-depleted transplantation in children. Unique molecular identifiers were used in preparing the TCRbeta library. TCRdb reanalysed the PCR reads using MiXCR and keeps one entry per CDR3 protein. Found here are 610,000 or so distinct CDR3 sequences, roughly a quarter of them singletons; the top ten hold 30% to 45%. The V and J genes are TRBV5-1 and TRBJ2-3; D is unclear. The source material was PBMCs, sampled before TCRalphabeta/CD19-depleted stem cell transplant. The clonotype originates from a boy in the first two years of life with Wiskott-Aldrich syndrome, due to receive a stem cell transplant. The CDR3 coding sequence is TGCGCCAGCAGGGCAGAACAAATTACAGATACGCAGTATTTT. It yields the protein CASRAEQITDTQYF.